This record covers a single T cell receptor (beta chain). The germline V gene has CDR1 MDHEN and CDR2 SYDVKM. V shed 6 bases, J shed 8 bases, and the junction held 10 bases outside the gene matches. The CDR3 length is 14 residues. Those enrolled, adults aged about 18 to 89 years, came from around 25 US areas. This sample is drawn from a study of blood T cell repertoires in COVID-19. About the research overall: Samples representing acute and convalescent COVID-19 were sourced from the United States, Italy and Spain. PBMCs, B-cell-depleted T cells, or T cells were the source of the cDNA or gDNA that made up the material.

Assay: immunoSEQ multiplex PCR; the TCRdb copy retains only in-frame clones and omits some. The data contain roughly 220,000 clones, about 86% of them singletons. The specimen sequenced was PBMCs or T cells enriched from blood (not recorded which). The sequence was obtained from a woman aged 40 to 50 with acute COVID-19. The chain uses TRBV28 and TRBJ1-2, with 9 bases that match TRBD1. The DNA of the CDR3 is TGTGCCAGCAGCAATAACAGGGGGCCGCGGGGCTACACCTTC. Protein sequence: CASSNNRGPRGYTF.